A single sample gave rise to the 14 T cell receptor beta chains below, sequenced in a study of cytomegalovirus exposure and HLA in healthy donors. PCR was performed using 60 Vbeta and 13 Jbeta primers. Sequencing used immunoSEQ multiplex PCR; TCRdb keeps in-frame clones, though not all of them. Found here are some 220,000 clones, roughly 73% of them singletons; the top ten hold roughly 0.45%. The sample taken for sequencing was PBMCs. The source is a boy aged 5-17 years in good health and CMV-seronegative.

The chain recombines TRBV19 with TRBJ2-7, with D possibly TRBD2 on 6 matching bases. Trimming cost V 4 bases and J 0 bases, with 22 bases left between them. The CDR3 contains 18 residues. Germline values: CDR1 LNHDA, CDR2 SQIVND (reference sequence). CDR3 in DNA: TGTGCCAGTAGTACCCAAATACACCGGGACTCAAGCTCCTACGAGCAGTACTTC. Protein sequence: CASSTQIHRDSSSYEQYF.

The chain joins TRBV10-3 to TRBJ1-1; D ambiguous. This CDR3 is 12 amino acids long. Trimming shortened V by 2 bases and J by 10 bases, and 11 bases separated the two germline ends. The V gene's germline CDR1 is ENHRY and CDR2 SYGVKD. CDR3 region: CAISERRDGAFF. In nucleotides, the CDR3 is TGTGCCATCAGTGAGAGGAGAGACGGAGCTTTCTTT.

The gene calls are TRBV7-8 and TRBJ2-7, with D uncertain. Trimming removed 6 bases at V and 3 bases at J, with 33 bases between. Germline V gives CDR1 SGHVS, CDR2 FQNEAQ. There are 20 residues in the CDR3. Here the CDR3 DNA reads TGTGCCAGCAGAATTATTTCCGAAGGTGAGGTGGCCCTTCACTTCTACGAGCAGTACTTC. It yields the protein CASRIISEGEVALHFYEQYF.

The rearrangement joins TRBV10-3 to TRBJ2-7; 9 bases fit TRBD2. The trim removed 3 bases at V and 3 bases at J, leaving 9 bases unmatched. Germline V CDR1 and CDR2: ENHRY, SYGVKD. The CDR3 is 16 residues long. The CDR3 sequence: CAISDYTSGQGYEQYF. The CDR3 DNA is TGTGCCATCAGTGACTATACTAGCGGGCAAGGCTACGAGCAGTACTTC.

The chain combines TRBV19 with TRBJ1-3; D is possibly TRBD1 (6 bases). The CDR3 has 16 residues. The germline CDR1 and CDR2 sequences are LNHDA and SQIVND (reference sequence). V was cut by 4 bases and J by 4 bases, with 17 bases left in between. Here the CDR3 DNA reads TGTGCCAGTAGTACCCGCCCACCCGGGACAGGAAACACCATATATTTT. Protein: CASSTRPPGTGNTIYF.

This chain links TRBV30 with TRBJ1-1; the D gene is possibly TRBD1 (5 bases). V lost 1 base and J lost 3, with 9 bases in between. The CDR3 consists of 13 residues. Germline values: CDR1 GTSNPN, CDR2 SVGIG (reference sequence). The CDR3 bases are TGTGCCTGGAGTGCGCGGGGCGACACTGAAGCTTTCTTT. This gives the protein CAWSARGDTEAFF.

The chain uses TRBV12-5 and TRBJ1-4, with a possible D match to TRBD1 (6 bases). Germline lookup yields CDR1 LGHNT and CDR2 FRNRAP. Trimming pared 5 bases from V and 0 bases from J, leaving 7 bases between. The CDR3 consists of 14 residues. The DNA of the CDR3 is TGTGCTAGTGGTCGACAGGCAACTAATGAAAAACTGTTTTTT. Translating gives CASGRQATNEKLFF.

This chain joins TRBV12-5 and TRBJ2-7; D remains unclear. V was clipped by 4 bases and J by 4 bases, with 11 bases between them. This CDR3 region has 13 residues. Germline values: CDR1 LGHNT, CDR2 FRNRAP. This CDR3 is CASGSPLVYEQYF. Written as DNA, the CDR3 is TGTGCTAGTGGTTCGCCCTTAGTATACGAGCAGTACTTC. The full variable domain, completed using reference TRBV12-5 and TRBJ2-7, is DARVTQTPRHKVTEMGQEVTMRCQPILGHNTVFWYRQTMMQGLELLAYFRNRAPLDDSGMPKDRFSAEMPDATLATLKIQPSEPRDSAVYFCASGSPLVYEQYFGPGTRLTVT.

This sequence joins TRBV5-1 and TRBJ2-5; a possible D gene is TRBD1 (5 bases). Judging by the DNA end, TRBJ2-7 fits better; the J call may be wrong. This CDR3 has 15 amino acids. Germline-derived CDR1 and CDR2 are SGHRS and YFSETQ. CDR3 DNA: TGCGCCAGCAGGTTCGTCCAGGGAACTCTCTACGAGCAGTACTTC. The encoded protein is CASRFVQGTLYEQYF.

In its sample, this clone was seen once. This chain joins TRBV11-3 and TRBJ2-5; the match to TRBD1 covers 10 bases. Germline-derived CDR1 and CDR2 are SGHNT and YENEEA. The CDR3 totals 15 residues. V lost 5 bases, J lost 4 bases, and 7 bases stayed unmatched. This CDR3 is CASSPRGQGGETQYF. DNA for the CDR3: TGTGCCAGCAGCCCGAGAGGACAGGGGGGAGAGACCCAGTACTTC. Variable domain in full (rest from reference TRBV11-3 and TRBJ2-5): EAGVVQSPRYKIIEKKQPVAFWCNPISGHNTLYWYLQNLGQGPELLIRYENEEAVDDSQLPKDRFSAERLKGVDSTLKIQPAELGDSAVYLCASSPRGQGGETQYFGPGTRLLVL.

In this sample, this clone turned up once. The chain carries TRBV2 and TRBJ1-2; 9 nucleotides agree with TRBD1. Per germline, CDR1 SNHLY and CDR2 FYNNEI. Trimming removed 7 bases from V and 1 base from J; junction bases left unmatched: 4. The CDR3 contains 14 residues. The CDR3 loop is CASTGTGINYGYTF. The CDR3 DNA is TGTGCCAGCACCGGGACAGGGATTAACTATGGCTACACCTTC.

The V gene is TRBV19, the J gene TRBJ1-5, with unresolved D. The CDR3 totals 16 residues. V gave up 10 bases and J gave up 6 bases, with 25 bases separating them. From germline, CDR1 is LNHDA and CDR2 SQIVND (reference sequence). Here the CDR3 reads CATTVRPEGGGQPQHF. In DNA, the CDR3 is TGTGCCACCACAGTGAGACCCGAGGGCGGAGGTCAGCCCCAGCATTTT.

The gene calls are TRBV6-5 and TRBJ2-1, with TRBD2 as a possible D gene (5 bases). Looked up from germline, CDR1 is MNHEY and CDR2 is SVGAGI. This CDR3 contains 15 residues. Trimming removed 3 bases from V and 7 bases from J, with 16 bases in between. CDR3 sequence: CASSYIGVLTNEQFF. The CDR3 bases are TGTGCCAGCAGTTATATCGGGGTTCTAACAAATGAGCAGTTCTTC.

This chain connects TRBV30 to TRBJ1-2; D ambiguous. From germline, CDR1 is GTSNPN and CDR2 SVGIG (reference sequence). V lost 0 bases, J lost 0 bases, and 17 bases lay in between. CDR3 size: 17 residues. The CDR3 nucleotides are TGTGCCTGGAGTGTACCCGTTCTCAGGAGGCCTAACTATGGCTACACCTTC. Protein sequence: CAWSVPVLRRPNYGYTF.